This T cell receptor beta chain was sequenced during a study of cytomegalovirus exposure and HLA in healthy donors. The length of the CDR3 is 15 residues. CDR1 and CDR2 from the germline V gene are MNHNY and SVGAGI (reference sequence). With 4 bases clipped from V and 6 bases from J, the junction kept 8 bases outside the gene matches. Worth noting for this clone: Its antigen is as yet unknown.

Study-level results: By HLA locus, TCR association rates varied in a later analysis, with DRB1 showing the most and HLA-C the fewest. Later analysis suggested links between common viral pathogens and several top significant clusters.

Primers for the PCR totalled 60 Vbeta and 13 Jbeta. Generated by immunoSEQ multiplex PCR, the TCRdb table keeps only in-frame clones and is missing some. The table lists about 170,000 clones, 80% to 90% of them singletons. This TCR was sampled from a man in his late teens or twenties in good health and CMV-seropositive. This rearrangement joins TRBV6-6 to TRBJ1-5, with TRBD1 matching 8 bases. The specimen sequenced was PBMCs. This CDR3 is CASSSTGGKSQPQHF. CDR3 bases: TGTGCCAGCAGTTCCACAGGGGGGAAAAGTCAGCCCCAGCATTTT.